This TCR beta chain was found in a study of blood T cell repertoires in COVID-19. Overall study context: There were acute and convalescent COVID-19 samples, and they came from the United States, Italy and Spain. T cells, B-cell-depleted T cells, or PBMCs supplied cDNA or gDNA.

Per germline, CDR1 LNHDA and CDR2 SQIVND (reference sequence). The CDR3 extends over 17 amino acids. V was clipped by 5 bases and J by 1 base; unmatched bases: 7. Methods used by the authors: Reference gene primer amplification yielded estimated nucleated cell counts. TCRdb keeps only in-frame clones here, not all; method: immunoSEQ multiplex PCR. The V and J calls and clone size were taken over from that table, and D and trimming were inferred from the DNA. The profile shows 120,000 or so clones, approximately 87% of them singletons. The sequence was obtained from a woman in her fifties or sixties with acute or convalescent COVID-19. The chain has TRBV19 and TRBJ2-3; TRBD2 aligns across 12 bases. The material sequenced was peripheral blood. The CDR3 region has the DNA TGTGCCAGTAGTTCCGGACTAGCGGGGTTTCGCACAGATACGCAGTATTTT. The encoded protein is CASSSGLAGFRTDTQYF.